One T cell receptor beta chain is described in this entry. Antigen: not known. These data come from a study of cytotoxic CD8 clonotypes in ibrutinib-treated CLL. The wider study: The response samples were taken once patients had been treated for a median of about 12 months, range 6 to 36. Sequenced samples delivered averages of 270,000 or so productive templates and more than 75,000 productive rearrangements.

This CDR3 region has 16 residues. Germline CDR1 and CDR2: ENHRY and SYGVKD. The V gene lost 0 bases and the J gene lost 1 base, with 10 bases spanning the gap. The protocol was immunoSEQ multiplex PCR, while the TCRdb copy is restricted to in-frame clones and leaves out a portion. The sample lists about 28,000 clones, about 62% occurring once. Study-level points and caveats: At the start, clonality exceeded age-matched healthy donors and followed circulating CD8+ T-cell counts.

The specimen comprised PBMCs, sampled before ibrutinib treatment. The receptor was isolated from a human donor with chronic lymphocytic leukemia. V usage is TRBV10-3 and J usage is TRBJ1-5; D might be TRBD1 (5 bases). The CDR3 sequence is CAISESNRGSNQPQHF. In nucleotides, the CDR3 is TGTGCCATCAGTGAGTCAAACCGGGGGAGCAATCAGCCCCAGCATTTT.